Each of the 2 T cell receptor beta chains below was sequenced from the same sample in a study of vaccination effects on CD4 cells after COVID-19 (dated by TCRdb to between 2021 and 2023). Their recognized antigens are unknown. Libraries were built with the immunoSEQ multiplex PCR assay. Here the immuneACCESS table is served through TCRdb, limited to in-frame sequences with V and J called. Missing clones are a known gap in these copies; in checked studies unresolved V genes cover under half, and the rest lacks a known reason. Across this sample there are approximately 83,000 clones, with roughly 80% seen only once. More than 1% of the sample lies in the top ten. To identify antigen-specific CD4+ T cell clonotypes by their expansion, the ViraFEST assay first stimulated PBMC with viral peptide pools and then applied TCR sequencing. After about 10 days of culture, CD4+ T cells were isolated with the EasySep CD4+ T cell isolation kit. Two doses of either the BNT162b2 or the mRNA-1273 mRNA SARS-CoV-2 vaccine were administered to participants.

The specimen was CD4+ T cells from PBMCs cultured with HCoV-OC43 spike peptides, collected after COVID-19 vaccination. The cell subset or site label for this specimen denotes: HCoV-OC43 spike overlapping peptide pool stimulation. The source is a human donor who received a COVID-19 vaccine.

This clone was observed a single time. The chain combines TRBV5-1 with TRBJ2-5; D ambiguous. This CDR3 region has 14 residues. Looked up from germline, CDR1 is SGHRS and CDR2 is YFSETQ. V gave up 0 bases and J gave up 1 base, with 7 bases separating them. The CDR3 DNA follows: TGCGCCAGCAGCTTGGGCGGTACCCAAGAGACCCAGTACTTC. Its protein product is CASSLGGTQETQYF.

The chain couples TRBV24-1 to TRBJ2-5, with D possibly TRBD1 on 6 matching bases. The CDR3 consists of 15 residues. The germline gives CDR1 KGHDR, CDR2 SFDVKD. V was clipped by 3 bases and J by 0 bases, with 10 bases between them. The CDR3 loop is CATSDPGHHQETQYF. The DNA of the CDR3 is TGTGCCACCAGTGATCCGGGACACCACCAAGAGACCCAGTACTTC.